These 29 T cell receptor beta chains share one sample of origin, sequenced in a study of CD8 T cells in ankylosing spondylitis. Points from the study as a whole: Ankylosing spondylitis blood seemed to carry a telltale TCR beta motif made of eight or nine highly homologous variants.

These receptors have no identified antigens. MiXCR, run by TCRdb on the 5' RACE reads, gives a single entry per CDR3 protein. The sample consists of hundreds of thousands of distinct CDR3 sequences, approximately 11% of them appearing once. What was sequenced was blood, either unsorted or a sorted T cell fraction (not recorded which). The receptors derive from a male donor with ankylosing spondylitis.

This clonotype came up a few times. A read error may explain this, as a much larger clone is one base away. The CDR3 reads CASSHRGETQYF. The CDR3 coding sequence is TGTGCCAGCAGCCATCGGGGGGAGACCCAGTACTTC. The chain carries TRBV5-5 and TRBJ2-5; D perhaps matches TRBD2 (6 bases). The CDR3 extends over 12 amino acids. Trimming took 4 bases from V and 5 from J, leaving 9 bases between them. Looked up from germline, CDR1 is SGHKS and CDR2 is YYEKEE (reference sequence).

The J gene is TRBJ2-1, the V gene TRBV24-1; 11 nucleotides align to TRBD2. The junction had 13 bases not matched to a gene; V was cut back by 1 base and J by 0 bases. This CDR3 is built from 21 residues. Germline V gene data show CDR1 as KGHDR and CDR2 as SFDVKD. The CDR3 sequence: CATSDFSGRAPSRGSYNEQFF. CDR3 nucleotide sequence: TGTGCCACCAGTGATTTTAGCGGGAGGGCCCCCTCCCGGGGCTCCTACAATGAGCAGTTCTTC.

This chain links TRBV27 with TRBJ2-2; D gene uncertain. V was pared by 1 base and J by 3 bases, with 3 bases between. Germline V lookup: CDR1 MNHEY, CDR2 SMNVEV (reference sequence). The CDR3 has 13 amino acids. CDR3: CASSLFYTGELFF. The DNA of the CDR3 is TGTGCCAGCAGTTTATTTTACACCGGGGAGCTGTTTTTT.

The CDR3 protein is CSASPTGGVRQPQHF. The CDR3 DNA reads TGCAGTGCTAGTCCGACAGGGGGCGTTAGGCAGCCCCAGCATTTT. The gene calls are TRBV20-1 and TRBJ1-5; 10 bases agree with TRBD1. V dropped 3 bases and J dropped 7; count of bases not matched to a gene: 9. This CDR3 has 15 amino acids. CDR1 is DFQATT and CDR2 is SNEGSKA in the germline V gene (reference sequence).

As for this clonotype: Germline is not matched at one junction end, which may reflect a read error. V and J are TRBV3-1 and TRBJ1-2; D unresolved. Germline V lookup: CDR1 LGHDT, CDR2 YNNKEL (reference sequence). This CDR3 comprises 12 residues. CDR3 loop: CTSSQDYLGYTF. The CDR3 coding sequence is TGTACCAGCAGCCAAGATTATTTGGGCTACACCTTC. The full variable domain, in which reference TRBV3-1 and TRBJ1-2 provide the parts outside the CDR3, is DTAVSQTPKYLVTQMGNDKSIKCEQNLGHDTMYWYKQDSKKFLKIMFSYNNKELIINETVPNRFSPKSPDKAHLNLHINSLELGDSAVYFCTSSQDYLGYTFGSGTRLTVV.

This clonotype was detected only a few times. The V call is TRBV7-7, the J call TRBJ1-1, with D tentatively TRBD1 (5 bases). Per germline, CDR1 SSHAT and CDR2 FNYEAQ (reference sequence). This CDR3 spans 13 amino acids. The V and J ends lost 5 bases and 1 base respectively, with 8 bases between them. CDR3 sequence reads: CASSTDRNTEAFF. The CDR3 region has the DNA TGTGCCAGCAGCACCGACAGGAACACTGAAGCTTTCTTT.

V usage is TRBV20-1 and J usage is TRBJ2-7; D might be TRBD1 or TRBD2, each matching 5 bases. Germline loops: CDR1 DFQATT, CDR2 SNEGSKA (reference sequence). The CDR3 is 13 residues long. The germline V and J ends were trimmed by 6 bases and 7 bases, with 19 bases remaining between them. The chain's CDR3 is CSASAGTASEQYV. In DNA form, the CDR3 reads TGCAGTGCGTCAGCCGGGACGGCTTCAGAGCAGTACGTC.

The chain uses TRBV2 and TRBJ2-1; 10 bases map to TRBD2. The CDR3 has 19 amino acids. Germline CDR1 reads SNHLY; CDR2 reads FYNNEI. The junction had 13 bases not matched to a gene; V was cut back by 5 bases and J by 0 bases. CDR3 sequence: CASSFIAGGKFFSYNEQFF. DNA of the CDR3: TGTGCCAGCAGTTTCATAGCGGGAGGTAAATTTTTCTCCTACAATGAGCAGTTCTTC. Full variable domain (outside the CDR3, taken from reference TRBV2 and TRBJ2-1): EPEVTQTPSHQVTQMGQEVILRCVPISNHLYFYWYRQILGQKVEFLVSFYNNEISEKSEIFDDQFSVERPDGSNFTLKIRSTKLEDSAMYFCASSFIAGGKFFSYNEQFFGPGTRLTVL.

This clonotype showed up just a few times. V gene TRBV7-8 combines with J gene TRBJ1-2; D might be TRBD1 (5 bases). Germline V CDR1 and CDR2: SGHVS, FQNEAQ. This CDR3 has 15 amino acids. With 5 bases removed from V and 8 bases from J, the gap between germline ends came to 21 bases. CDR3 protein: CASSVYPFDRGGYTF. CDR3 in DNA: TGTGCCAGCAGCGTCTACCCATTCGACAGAGGAGGCTACACCTTC. The full variable domain, in which reference TRBV7-8 and TRBJ1-2 provide the parts outside the CDR3, is GAGVSQSPRYKVAKRGQDVALRCDPISGHVSLFWYQQALGQGPEFLTYFQNEAQLDKSGLPSDRFFAERPEGSVSTLKIQRTQQEDSAVYLCASSVYPFDRGGYTFGSGTRLTVV.

The rearrangement links TRBV3-1 to TRBJ2-7; D unclear. This CDR3 region has 12 residues. The V end lost 1 base, the J end lost 5 bases, and 6 bases lay between the germline ends. CDR1 and CDR2 from the germline V gene are LGHDT and YNNKEL (reference sequence). CDR3 region: CASSQVENEQYF. CDR3 sequence (DNA): TGTGCCAGCAGCCAAGTCGAGAACGAGCAGTACTTC.

This clonotype was observed at least ten times. The chain uses TRBV5-1 and TRBJ2-2; D remains ambiguous. There are 15 residues in the CDR3. From germline, CDR1 is SGHRS and CDR2 YFSETQ. Trimming took 0 bases from V and 0 from J, leaving 6 bases between them. CDR3: CASSLDSPNTGELFF. Written as DNA, the CDR3 is TGCGCCAGCAGCTTGGACTCCCCGAACACCGGGGAGCTGTTTTTT.

The chain uses TRBV20-1 and TRBJ2-7; 8 nucleotides align to TRBD1. Trimming cost V 4 bases and J 7 bases; bases outside gene matches: 9. CDR1 DFQATT and CDR2 SNEGSKA come from the germline V gene (reference sequence). This CDR3 has 13 amino acids. Here the CDR3 DNA reads TGCAGTGCTAACCGGGACAGGTGGGGGGAGCAGTACTTC. It yields the protein CSANRDRWGEQYF.

This clonotype was picked up a small number of times. This sequence joins TRBV14 and TRBJ1-6; D is uncertain. The ends were cut back, 4 bases at V and 4 bases at J, with 8 bases in the middle. The CDR3 is made up of 14 amino acids. The germline gives CDR1 SGHDN, CDR2 FVKESK. CDR3 coding DNA: TGTGCCAGCAGCCCGGACGTTTATAATTCACCCCTCCACTTT. Translated, it gives CASSPDVYNSPLHF.

This chain connects TRBV7-8 to TRBJ2-1, with 11 nucleotides matching TRBD2. The germline V gene has CDR1 SGHVS and CDR2 FQNEAQ. The CDR3 loop spans 15 amino acids. V was clipped by 7 bases and J by 4 bases; unmatched bases: 6. CDR3 sequence reads: CASTATSGSYNEQFF. In DNA form, the CDR3 reads TGTGCCAGCACCGCCACTAGCGGGAGTTACAATGAGCAGTTCTTC.

The rearrangement links TRBV5-1 to TRBJ1-1; 7 nucleotides agree with TRBD1. CDR3 length: 14 amino acids. CDR1 is SGHRS and CDR2 is YFSETQ in the germline V gene. The V segment lost 4 bases and the J segment 1 base; nucleotides outside the gene matches: 4. CDR3 nucleotide sequence: TGCGCCAGCAGCATGACAGGGACGAACACTGAAGCTTTCTTT. This codes for CASSMTGTNTEAFF. The full variable domain, completed using reference TRBV5-1 and TRBJ1-1, is KAGVTQTPRYLIKTRGQQVTLSCSPISGHRSVSWYQQTPGQGLQFLFEYFSETQRNKGNFPGRFSGRQFSNSRSEMNVSTLELGDSALYLCASSMTGTNTEAFFGQGTRLTVV.

This clonotype was seen many times. The CDR3 region has the DNA TGCGCCAGCAGCTTGGGGCTAGCGGATCAAGAGACCCAGTACTTC. Its translation is CASSLGLADQETQYF. The chain recombines TRBV5-1 with TRBJ2-5; 7 bases are shared with TRBD2. The CDR3 totals 15 residues. V lost 0 bases, J lost 2 bases, and 4 bases stayed unmatched. Germline loops: CDR1 SGHRS, CDR2 YFSETQ.

This clonotype was recorded a few times. The rearrangement joins TRBV2 to TRBJ2-7; D is ambiguous. The V end was cut by 5 bases, the J end by 4 bases, with 6 bases between. The germline CDR1 and CDR2 sequences are SNHLY and FYNNEI. The CDR3 is 11 amino acids. The CDR3 DNA follows: TGTGCCAGCAGTTTTGAATACGAGCAGTACGTC. It codes for CASSFEYEQYV.

Only a few counts were recorded for this clonotype. This chain joins TRBV29-1 and TRBJ2-7, with 8 bases lining up with TRBD1. In germline, CDR1 is SQVTM, CDR2 ANQGSEA. CDR3 length equals 12 residues. Unmatched junction bases numbered 3, after V lost 6 bases and J lost 2 bases. This CDR3 reads CSVTGGPYEQYF. The CDR3 bases are TGCAGCGTAACAGGGGGACCCTACGAGCAGTACTTC.

The CDR3 reads CSALSVNEQFF. DNA of the CDR3: TGCAGTGCACTTAGCGTCAATGAGCAGTTCTTC. The chain uses TRBV20-1 and TRBJ2-1; tentatively, D is TRBD2 (5 bases). The CDR3 contains 11 residues. Germline CDR1 is DFQATT and CDR2 is SNEGSKA (reference sequence). Trimming stripped 6 bases from V and 6 bases from J, with 9 bases between.

The chain has TRBV20-1 and TRBJ2-1; 10 positions agree with TRBD1. J gave up 8 bases and V 5 bases, and 18 bases lay outside the gene matches. Per germline, CDR1 DFQATT and CDR2 SNEGSKA (reference sequence). The length of the CDR3 is 17 residues. The CDR3 DNA reads TGCAGTGCTGAACCTTTGGAGGACAGGGGGTTTTCGGATGAGCAGTTCTTC. It is translated as CSAEPLEDRGFSDEQFF.

The chain uses TRBV27 and TRBJ1-1; a possible D gene is TRBD1 (5 bases). The CDR3 runs 13 residues. Germline V lookup: CDR1 MNHEY, CDR2 SMNVEV (reference sequence). The germline V and J ends were trimmed by 8 bases and 1 base, with 11 bases remaining between them. Here the CDR3 DNA reads TGTGCCAGCGGTCGTCAGGGGAACACTGAAGCTTTCTTT. Its protein is CASGRQGNTEAFF.

This clonotype came up a few times. V is TRBV12-3 or TRBV12-4 and J is TRBJ2-1; TRBD2 agrees at 8 bases. The length of the CDR3 is 16 residues. The V and J ends lost 0 bases and 5 bases, in that order; junction bases with no gene match: 6. CDR3 nucleotide sequence: TGTGCCAGCAGTTTAGCTTTAGCGGGACTCCACAATGAGCAGTTCTTC. It is translated as CASSLALAGLHNEQFF.

This chain uses TRBV20-1 with TRBJ2-5; TRBD1 aligns across 8 bases. Looked up from germline, CDR1 is DFQATT and CDR2 is SNEGSKA (reference sequence). Trimming cost V 5 bases and J 4 bases; bases outside gene matches: 15. This CDR3 comprises 16 residues. The CDR3 loop is CSAPPLETGAGETQYF. CDR3 nucleotides: TGCAGTGCTCCCCCTTTAGAGACAGGGGCCGGAGAGACCCAGTACTTC.

This chain links TRBV3-1 with TRBJ2-2; D gene unclear. Germline CDR1 and CDR2: LGHDT and YNNKEL (reference sequence). There are 13 residues in the CDR3. V shed 1 base and J shed 5 bases, with 5 bases lying between them. DNA for the CDR3: TGTGCCAGCAGCCAAGTCCAGACCGGGGAGCTGTTTTTT. This gives the protein CASSQVQTGELFF.

This clonotype was counted only a few times. The chain recombines TRBV4-1 with TRBJ1-1; the D is unclear. Germline V gene lookup returns CDR1 MGHRA and CDR2 YSYEKL. The germline V and J ends were trimmed by 4 bases and 1 base, with 7 bases remaining between them. This CDR3 contains 13 residues. CDR3 amino acids: CASSRTRNTEAFF. The CDR3 coding sequence is TGCGCCAGCAGCCGAACTAGGAACACTGAAGCTTTCTTT.

This chain uses TRBV20-1 with TRBJ2-2, with a weak D call TRBD1 (6 bases). The CDR3 spans 12 residues. The germline V and J ends were trimmed by 6 bases and 5 bases, with 10 bases remaining between them. Germline lookup yields CDR1 DFQATT and CDR2 SNEGSKA (reference sequence). CDR3 DNA: TGCAGTGCCCAAGACAGGACCGGGGAGCTGTTTTTT. Encoded protein: CSAQDRTGELFF.

Ten or more counts support this clonotype. The rearrangement joins TRBV15 to TRBJ2-7; TRBD2 aligns across 8 bases. V shed 3 bases, J shed 6 bases, and the junction held 10 bases outside the gene matches. Per the germline V gene, CDR1 is LNHNV and CDR2 is YYDKDF (reference sequence). This CDR3 has 15 residues. CDR3 region: CATSRDSGVLGEQYF. CDR3 in DNA: TGTGCCACCAGCAGGGATAGCGGGGTGCTAGGCGAGCAGTACTTC.

This clonotype was detected a few times. The V call is TRBV20-1, the J call TRBJ2-7; 9 bases map to TRBD2. Looked up from germline, CDR1 is DFQATT and CDR2 is SNEGSKA (reference sequence). The ends lost 2 bases at V and 4 bases at J; junction bases unmatched: 6. This CDR3 comprises 14 residues. The CDR3 loop reads CSARPGRGGYEQYF. The CDR3 region has the DNA TGCAGTGCTAGACCCGGGCGGGGGGGGTACGAGCAGTACTTC.

The chain uses TRBV27 and TRBJ1-1; 8 bases fit TRBD1. The V and J ends lost 4 bases and 3 bases, in that order; junction bases with no gene match: 7. Germline-derived CDR1 and CDR2 are MNHEY and SMNVEV (reference sequence). The CDR3 contains 15 residues. The CDR3, as DNA: TGTGCCAGCAGTTCCGGACAGGGAGTCTACACTGAAGCTTTCTTT. Its protein product is CASSSGQGVYTEAFF.